Shown below are 3 T cell receptor beta chains from a single sample sequenced in a study of tumor-infiltrating lymphocytes in oesophageal squamous cell carcinoma. TCRdb redid the calling of the PCR reads with MiXCR, one entry per CDR3 protein. The sample consists of approximately 9,400 distinct CDR3 sequences, under 75% of them appearing once. Sequencing was done on a sample of esophageal tumor tissue. The receptors stem from a female donor with esophageal squamous cell carcinoma.

The V gene is TRBV7-2, the J gene TRBJ2-3, with TRBD2 identical over 10 bases. The DNA matches TRBJ2-7 better at its end, which makes the J call doubtful. The germline V gene has CDR1 SGHTA and CDR2 FQGNSA. The length of the CDR3 is 15 residues. In DNA, the CDR3 is TGTGCCAGCAGCTATAAGCGGGGGGGCTGGAATGAGCAGTACTTC. Translated, it gives CASSYKRGGWNEQYF.

V is TRBV7-1 and J is TRBJ2-7; 10 bases match TRBD2. TRBV7-1 is sorted into the ORF group, with uncertain function. After removal of 6 bases from V and 2 bases from J, the junction contained 4 bases not matched to a gene. The CDR3 totals 14 residues. CDR3 sequence reads: CASSQREGPYEQYF. In DNA, the CDR3 is TGTGCCAGCAGTCAGCGGGAGGGGCCCTACGAGCAGTACTTC.

The chain combines TRBV12-3 or TRBV12-4 with TRBJ2-3; D remains unclear. The germline V and J ends were trimmed by 5 bases and 5 bases, with 8 bases remaining between them. The CDR3 is 12 amino acids. CDR3 amino acids: CASSPMGDTQYF. The DNA of the CDR3 is TGTGCCAGCAGTCCCATGGGAGATACGCAGTATTTT.